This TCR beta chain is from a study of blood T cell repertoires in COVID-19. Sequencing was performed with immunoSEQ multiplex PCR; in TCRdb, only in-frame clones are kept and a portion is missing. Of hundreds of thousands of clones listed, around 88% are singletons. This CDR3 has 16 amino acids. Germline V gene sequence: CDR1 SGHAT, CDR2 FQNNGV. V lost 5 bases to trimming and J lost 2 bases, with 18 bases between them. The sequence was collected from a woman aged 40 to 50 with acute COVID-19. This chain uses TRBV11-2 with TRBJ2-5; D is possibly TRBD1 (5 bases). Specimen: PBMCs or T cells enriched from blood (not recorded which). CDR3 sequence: CASSRVGAGLQETQYF. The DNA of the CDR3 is TGTGCCAGCAGCCGGGTTGGGGCAGGCCTTCAAGAGACCCAGTACTTC.